This is a list of T cell receptor beta chains from one sample in a study of T cell responses to AZD1222 COVID-19 vaccine. TCRdb's copy holds only in-frame clones and misses some; the assay was immunoSEQ multiplex PCR. The repertoire consists of 100,000 to 120,000 clones, with 80% to 90% occurring once and the leading ten covering roughly two fifths. Source: peripheral blood, taken 28 days after the second AZD1222 dose. The source is an adult who received the AZD1222 COVID-19 vaccine. The CDR3 runs from the conserved cysteine through the conserved F or W. The D gene is left open where the match is weak. Size tells how often a clone was seen (once, few, many) or the class of an expanded clone, and some rows leave it out.

D	V	J	size	DNA	CDR3
TRBD1	TRBV5-1	TRBJ1-3	.	TGCGCCAGCAGCCCGCTGGGACAGGGGGCGACTGGAAACACCATATATTTT	CASSPLGQGATGNTIYF
.	TRBV28	TRBJ2-1	.	TGTGCCAGCTCAGGGTCGACTGCCTACAATGAGCAGTTCTTC	CASSGSTAYNEQFF
TRBD1	TRBV19	TRBJ1-1	.	TGTGCCAGTAGTATGGGACAGGGCACTGAAGCTTTCTTT	CASSMGQGTEAFF
TRBD2	TRBV7-3	TRBJ2-1	once	TGTGCCAGCAGTATGACTAGCGTTAACAATGAGCAGTTCTTC	CASSMTSVNNEQFF
.	TRBV19	TRBJ2-2	.	TGTGCCAGTAACCAGGGTTCAATCGGGGAGCTGTTTTTT	CASNQGSIGELFF
.	TRBV19	TRBJ1-2	.	TGTGCCAGTAGTGGGGGGGCCCGTGGCTACACCTTC	CASSGGARGYTF
.	TRBV9	TRBJ1-4	.	TGTGCCAGCAGCGAACGGGACGCCAGTGGGGAAAAACTGTTTTTT	CASSERDASGEKLFF
.	TRBV7-9	TRBJ2-3	.	TGTGCCAGCAGCTTTATCACTGGTAGCACAGATACGCAGTATTTT	CASSFITGSTDTQYF
.	TRBV2	TRBJ2-5	.	TGTGCCAGCGGGGGAAGGTCAGGGCTGGAGACCCAGTACTTC	CASGGRSGLETQYF
.	TRBV27	TRBJ2-1	.	TGTGCCAGCAGTCTCGGATCGGATGAGCAGTTCTTC	CASSLGSDEQFF
TRBD2	TRBV20-1	TRBJ2-7	.	TGCTCAACTAGCGGCACCTACGAGCAGTACTTC	CSTSGTYEQYF
.	TRBV4-2	TRBJ1-5	.	TGTGCCAGCAGCCAAGAGACAGTCAATCAGCCCCAGCATTTT	CASSQETVNQPQHF
TRBD2	TRBV28	TRBJ2-5	.	TGTGCCAGCAGGCCCGGGACTAGCGGGAGGTGGGAGACCCAGTACTTC	CASRPGTSGRWETQYF
.	TRBV5-1	TRBJ2-1	once	TGCGCCAGCAGCTTGGCCGGGCTAGCAGGCACGAATGAGCAGTTCTTC	CASSLAGLAGTNEQFF
.	TRBV7-8	TRBJ2-3	.	TGTGCCAGCAGCCGGGACCGCGATGGGCAGTATTTT	CASSRDRDGQYF
TRBD2	TRBV9	TRBJ2-5	.	TGTGCCAGCAGCGTCGGACTAGCGGGTCTTGAGACCCAGTACTTC	CASSVGLAGLETQYF
.	TRBV28	TRBJ2-1	.	TGTGCCAGCAGTTTTTTTAACTACAATGAGCAGTTCTTC	CASSFFNYNEQFF
TRBD2	TRBV5-1	TRBJ2-1	.	TGCGCCAGCAGCTCCGGACTAGCGGGCAATGAGCAGTTCTTC	CASSSGLAGNEQFF
TRBD2	TRBV5-1	TRBJ2-5	.	TGCGCCAGCAAGGCTAGCGGACTACAAGAGACCCAGTACTTC	CASKASGLQETQYF
.	TRBV4-1	TRBJ2-3	.	TGCGCCAGCAGCCAAGATCGCAACTCCTATACGCAGTATTTT	CASSQDRNSYTQYF
TRBD2	TRBV4-1	TRBJ2-2	few	TGCGCCAGCAGCCAACAATCGAGGGCTAGCGGGAAAGCCGGGGAGCTGTTTTTT	CASSQQSRASGKAGELFF
TRBD1	TRBV6-4	TRBJ2-2	.	TGTGCCAGCAGTCCCCAGGGGGCAACCGGGGAGCTGTTTTTT	CASSPQGATGELFF
.	TRBV7-2	TRBJ1-2	few	TGTGCCAGCAGCTCTAGGACAGAATCCTATGGCTACACCTTC	CASSSRTESYGYTF
.	TRBV6-5	TRBJ2-5	.	TGTGCCAGCAGTTATTTAAGGACAGAGACCCAGTACTTC	CASSYLRTETQYF
.	TRBV19	TRBJ1-5	.	TGTGCCAGTGACCACATACAGGTAGGGCTGGGTCAGCCCCAGCATTTT	CASDHIQVGLGQPQHF
.	TRBV12-3/TRBV12-4	TRBJ2-7	.	TGTGCCAGCAGCCTCGGAAGCTCCTACGAGCAGTACTTC	CASSLGSSYEQYF
.	TRBV4-2	TRBJ2-6	.	TGTGCCAGCAGCCTCCCCCTGGATGGGGCCAACGTCCTGACTTTC	CASSLPLDGANVLTF
.	TRBV7-9	TRBJ1-5	.	TGTGCCAGCAGCTTAGACTTCCAGCCCCAGCATTTT	CASSLDFQPQHF
.	TRBV19	TRBJ1-1	.	TGTGCCAGTAGTACTCAGACCGGGAACACTGAAGCTTTCTTT	CASSTQTGNTEAFF
TRBD1	TRBV18	TRBJ1-2	.	TGTGCCAGCTCACCCGCGAGACAAGACAGGGTAGCTGGCTACACCTTC	CASSPARQDRVAGYTF
TRBD1	TRBV7-8	TRBJ2-7	.	TGTGCCAGCAGCGCCGGACAGGGGGTGGCCTACGAGCAGTACTTC	CASSAGQGVAYEQYF
.	TRBV19	TRBJ1-2	.	TGTGCCAGTACCATAGACCGCGCCACTAACTATGGCTACACCTTC	CASTIDRATNYGYTF
TRBD2	TRBV24-1	TRBJ2-3	.	TGTGCCACCCTAGATAGCGGGAGCACAGATACGCAGTATTTT	CATLDSGSTDTQYF
TRBD2	TRBV6-1	TRBJ2-3	.	TGTGCCAGCAGTGAAGGGGCGCGGGAGGCATATACGCAGTATTTT	CASSEGAREAYTQYF
.	TRBV4-3	TRBJ1-1	.	TGCGCCAGCAGCCAATACGAAGGGGTCACTGAAGCTTTCTTT	CASSQYEGVTEAFF
TRBD2	TRBV7-8	TRBJ2-7	.	TGTGCCAGCAGCACTACACTAGCGAGTGGCGAGCAGTACTTC	CASSTTLASGEQYF
.	TRBV2	TRBJ2-5	once	TGTGCCAGCAGTGAACGAGGGGGGACAGTTTCGGAGGAGACCCAGTACTTC	CASSERGGTVSEETQYF
.	TRBV18	TRBJ1-2	.	TGTGCCAGCTCACGCACTTGGACATATTTGGGCTATGGCTACACCTTC	CASSRTWTYLGYGYTF
.	TRBV28	TRBJ1-1	.	TGTGCCAGCAGTTTCCGGGACGGGGGGGCTGAAGCTTTCTTT	CASSFRDGGAEAFF
TRBD1	TRBV5-1	TRBJ2-1	.	TGCGCCAGCAGCTCCACAGGGGTGCGGAACAATGAGCAGTTCTTC	CASSSTGVRNNEQFF